A single T cell receptor beta chain is shown here with its context. This specimen comes from a study of OX40 agonist ivuxolimab in advanced cancers. The CDR3 runs 10 residues. Per germline, CDR1 MNHNS and CDR2 SASEGT. The V gene lost 3 bases and the J gene lost 6 bases, with 0 bases spanning the gap. TCRdb keeps only in-frame clones here, not all; method: immunoSEQ multiplex PCR. This sample has tens of thousands of clones; about 88% occur once, and the top ten carry approximately 0.3%. Sequenced here: CD4+ or CD8+ T cells sorted from blood, sampled in a trial of the OX40 agonist ivuxolimab. The clonotype comes from an adult with an advanced solid tumor such as melanoma, head and neck, liver or kidney cancer. This rearrangement joins TRBV6-1 to TRBJ1-5; D remains unclear. The CDR3 loop is CASSDQPQHF. In DNA form, the CDR3 reads TGTGCCAGCAGTGATCAGCCCCAGCATTTT.